A selection of T cell receptor beta chains follows, all from one sample in a study of cytomegalovirus exposure and HLA in healthy donors. Generated by immunoSEQ multiplex PCR, the TCRdb table keeps only in-frame clones and is missing some. This table holds 100,000 to 150,000 clones, roughly four fifths found once. Sequenced sample: PBMCs. Receptors were obtained from a male donor in good health and CMV-seropositive. Both conserved end residues are part of each CDR3. The D gene is left open where the match is weak. Size is stated for part of the rows, as once, few or many counts, or as a class when the clone is expanded.

d_gene,v_gene,j_gene,abundance,CDR3aa,CDR3nt
.,TRBV11-2,TRBJ2-1,.,CASSSTGLRNEQFF,TGTGCCAGCAGCTCGACGGGATTACGCAATGAGCAGTTCTTC
.,TRBV18,TRBJ1-1,.,CASSPAGDTEAFF,TGTGCCAGCTCACCCGCGGGGGACACTGAAGCTTTCTTT
.,TRBV6-5,TRBJ2-3,once,CASSYLGLPPTQYF,TGTGCCAGCAGTTACCTCGGACTGCCACCCACGCAGTATTTT
.,TRBV5-4,TRBJ2-3,.,CASSWGQLGADTQYF,TGTGCCAGCAGCTGGGGGCAGCTAGGCGCAGATACGCAGTATTTT
.,TRBV6-6,TRBJ2-7,.,CASSHRDNPYEQYF,TGTGCCAGCAGTCACCGGGACAACCCCTACGAGCAGTACTTC
.,TRBV5-1,TRBJ1-1,.,CASSLGTGTTEAFF,TGCGCCAGCAGCTTGGGTACAGGGACCACTGAAGCTTTCTTT
.,TRBV30,TRBJ2-3,few,CAWSQTEGTDTQYF,TGTGCCTGGAGTCAAACGGAGGGTACAGATACGCAGTATTTT
.,TRBV12-2,TRBJ2-1,.,CASRLGPIYPGGPNEQFF,TGTGCAAGTCGCTTAGGACCTATATATCCGGGAGGGCCGAATGAGCAGTTCTTC
.,TRBV25-1,TRBJ1-2,.,CASSVDSLYGYTF,TGTGCCAGCAGTGTCGACAGCCTCTATGGCTACACCTTC
TRBD2,TRBV11-2,TRBJ2-7,.,CASRVTSGYSYEQYF,TGTGCCAGCAGAGTGACTAGCGGCTACTCCTACGAGCAGTACTTC
.,TRBV5-1,TRBJ2-7,.,CASSFRGGDYEQYF,TGCGCCAGCAGCTTCAGAGGGGGGGACTACGAGCAGTACTTC
.,TRBV4-3,TRBJ2-3,.,CASSHDRTTRDTQYF,TGCGCCAGCAGCCATGACAGGACAACAAGGGATACGCAGTATTTT
.,TRBV18,TRBJ1-4,.,CASSPPAGTYEKLFF,TGTGCCAGCTCACCCCCTGCAGGGACTTATGAAAAACTGTTTTTT
.,TRBV5-6,TRBJ2-7,.,CASSFFDSSYEQYF,TGTGCCAGCAGCTTTTTCGACTCGAGCTACGAGCAGTACTTC
.,TRBV5-6,TRBJ1-2,.,CASSGQGGYYGYTF,TGTGCCAGCAGCGGGCAGGGAGGGTACTATGGCTACACCTTC
TRBD2,TRBV11-2,TRBJ2-1,.,CASSLGLAGGNEQFF,TGTGCCAGCAGCTTAGGACTAGCGGGAGGCAATGAGCAGTTCTTC
.,TRBV5-1,TRBJ1-2,.,CASSLEVGRNYGYTF,TGCGCCAGCAGCTTGGAGGTGGGCCGCAACTATGGCTACACCTTC
TRBD1,TRBV5-1,TRBJ2-6,.,CASSWGTGAGANGLTF,TGCGCCAGCAGCTGGGGGACAGGGGCCGGGGCCAACGGCCTGACTTTC
.,TRBV29-1,TRBJ2-1,.,CSVVQGVGEQFF,TGCAGCGTTGTACAGGGTGTCGGGGAGCAGTTCTTC
.,TRBV2,TRBJ2-6,.,CASSGNRVKALGANVLTF,TGTGCCAGCAGCGGTAACAGGGTAAAAGCTCTGGGGGCCAACGTCCTGACTTTC
.,TRBV7-3,TRBJ1-6,.,CASSLAQGSSPLHF,TGTGCCAGCAGCTTAGCGCAGGGGAGTTCACCCCTCCACTTT
.,TRBV9,TRBJ1-4,.,CASSPRTPVGPSDEKLFF,TGTGCCAGCAGCCCGAGGACACCTGTTGGGCCTAGTGACGAAAAACTGTTTTTT
TRBD2,TRBV5-1,TRBJ2-3,.,CASSFEAGGFFSNTDTQYF,TGCGCCAGCAGCTTTGAAGCGGGAGGGTTTTTCAGTAACACAGATACGCAGTATTTT
.,TRBV7-2,TRBJ2-7,.,CASSLVWRGAHEQYF,TGTGCCAGCAGCTTAGTGTGGCGCGGGGCTCACGAGCAGTACTTC
.,TRBV9,TRBJ2-5,.,CASSVGAEETQYF,TGTGCCAGCAGCGTAGGTGCAGAAGAGACCCAGTACTTC
.,TRBV28,TRBJ2-7,few,CAISPGSLYEQYF,TGTGCCATCAGCCCCGGGAGTCTCTACGAGCAGTACTTC
TRBD1,TRBV7-3,TRBJ1-1,.,CASSLQGALTEAFF,TGTGCCAGCAGCTTACAGGGGGCCCTCACTGAAGCTTTCTTT
.,TRBV2,TRBJ2-3,.,CASSPGLTTDTQYF,TGTGCCAGCAGTCCGGGACTTACCACAGATACGCAGTATTTT
.,TRBV2,TRBJ2-7,once,CASSTGFEQYF,TGTGCCAGCAGCACAGGGTTCGAGCAGTACTTC